What follows are 4 T cell receptor beta chains derived from one specimen sequenced in a study of early T cells in non-severe SARS-CoV-2 infection. TCRdb independently ran MiXCR on the 5' RACE reads; one entry per CDR3 protein. The data show 40,000 or so distinct CDR3 sequences, 5% to 6.5% seen once. Sequencing input: whole blood. These receptors were collected from an adult who was a healthcare worker with PCR-confirmed SARS-CoV-2 infection or an uninfected control (not recorded which).

The chain recombines TRBV3-1 with TRBJ2-1; D call uncertain. The V gene lost 1 base and the J gene lost 7 bases, with 20 bases spanning the gap. The CDR3 extends over 17 amino acids. The V gene's germline CDR1 is LGHDT and CDR2 YNNKEL (reference sequence). The CDR3 DNA reads as TGTGCCAGCAGCCAAGTACTAAGTGAAGGCAAAAGGAATGAGCAGTTCTTC. Residues: CASSQVLSEGKRNEQFF.

The genes are TRBV10-2 and TRBJ2-3; no clear D. The ends were cut back, 3 bases at V and 3 bases at J, with 4 bases in the middle. The CDR3 sequence is 12 residues long. From germline, CDR1 is WSHSY and CDR2 SAAADI. The CDR3: CASSDPTDTQYF. CDR3 DNA: TGCGCCAGCAGTGACCCGACAGATACGCAGTATTTT.

Many counts were recorded for this clonotype. The chain uses TRBV3-1 and TRBJ2-1; perhaps TRBD2 as D (6 bases). Germline V gives CDR1 LGHDT, CDR2 YNNKEL (reference sequence). The germline V and J ends were trimmed by 5 bases and 8 bases, with 13 bases remaining between them. There are 13 residues in the CDR3. The CDR3 is CASSASGEHEQFF. The CDR3, as DNA: TGTGCCAGCAGCGCCTCGGGGGAACATGAGCAGTTCTTC.

This chain uses TRBV4-2 with TRBJ1-1; D not certain. Germline V lookup: CDR1 LGHNA, CDR2 YNFKEQ. The ends were cut back, 0 bases at V and 0 bases at J, with 20 bases in the middle. The CDR3 is 19 residues long. The CDR3 here is CASSQDWVLETQMNTEAFF. CDR3 sequence (DNA): TGTGCCAGCAGCCAAGATTGGGTTCTGGAGACCCAAATGAACACTGAAGCTTTCTTT.